Reported below is one T cell receptor (beta chain). Antigen unknown. This record belongs to a study of a mutant IDH1 vaccine in newly diagnosed glioma. Looking at the study overall: With temozolomide cycles, or 4-6 weeks after radiotherapy alone, vaccination was started. Patients' prior therapy spanned radiotherapy, temozolomide, or both; most underwent both. Regarding the study as a whole: Pseudoprogression showed no apparent link to changes in top peripheral T cell clonotypes.

Measured with immunoSEQ multiplex PCR; TCRdb has only the in-frame clones, and not every one. Of 50,000 to 70,000 clones in the sample, over 75% were seen once. The time point is: week 23, last vaccination. With topical imiquimod, each dose of the vaccine consisted of 300 ug of mutant IDH1 20-mer peptide. CDR1 and CDR2 from the germline V gene are SQVTM and ANQGSEA. Trimming removed 4 bases from V and 5 bases from J; junction bases left unmatched: 10. The CDR3 totals 14 residues. The source material was PBMCs, sampled from a glioma patient whose treatment included an IDH1 peptide vaccine. The chain uses TRBV29-1 and TRBJ2-7; 8 bases are shared with TRBD1. This receptor was obtained from a man between 18 and 35 years old with glioma. CDR3 in DNA: TGCAGCGTTGCCGGGACAGGCATCCCCCACGAGCAGTACTTC. Protein: CSVAGTGIPHEQYF.